The clone carrying this T cell receptor beta chain has only a few counts. This sample is drawn from a study of patients and donors after allogeneic stem cell transplantation. This CDR3 has 15 amino acids. The V segment lost 1 base and the J segment 5 bases; nucleotides outside the gene matches: 4. Germline V gene lookup returns CDR1 LGHNA and CDR2 YSLEER. TCRdb called the RT-PCR reads again in MiXCR, with one record for every CDR3 protein. The sample yields more than 9,000 distinct CDR3 sequences, less than 25% seen once. Source material: blood, either unsorted or a sorted T cell fraction (not recorded which). This TCR came from a human donor who was either an allogeneic HSCT recipient or a stem cell or donor lymphocyte infusion donor (not recorded which). It is not recorded whose cells these are; they may come from a transplant donor. The chain employs TRBV4-3 and TRBJ1-5; 8 bases map to TRBD1. The CDR3 DNA follows: TGCGCCAGCAGCCAAGTTTGGACAGGGCATCAGCCCCAGCATTTT. Protein sequence: CASSQVWTGHQPQHF.